This T cell receptor beta chain was retrieved from a study of blood T cell repertoires in COVID-19. Overall study: Sites across the United States, Italy and Spain contributed samples from acute and convalescent COVID-19.

Germline loops: CDR1 LGHDT, CDR2 YNNKEL (reference sequence). This CDR3 region has 13 residues. Trimming pared 0 bases from V and 8 bases from J, leaving 10 bases between. The authors' processing: Using reference gene primer amplification, nucleated cell counts were estimated. Profiled with immunoSEQ multiplex PCR; TCRdb holds only in-frame clones, not every one. V and J calls and clone size are those listed in that table; D and trimming were worked out from the DNA. In the table there are about 93,000 clones, almost 90% of which are singletons. The sample comprised peripheral blood. This sequence joins TRBV3-1 (or the pseudogene TRBV3-2) and TRBJ1-2; D remains ambiguous. The sequence was obtained from a human donor with active COVID-19. The donor label of this sample is uncertain. The CDR3 nucleotides read TGTGCCAGCAGCCAAGACTGGACTACGGGCTACACCTTC. Amino acid sequence: CASSQDWTTGYTF.